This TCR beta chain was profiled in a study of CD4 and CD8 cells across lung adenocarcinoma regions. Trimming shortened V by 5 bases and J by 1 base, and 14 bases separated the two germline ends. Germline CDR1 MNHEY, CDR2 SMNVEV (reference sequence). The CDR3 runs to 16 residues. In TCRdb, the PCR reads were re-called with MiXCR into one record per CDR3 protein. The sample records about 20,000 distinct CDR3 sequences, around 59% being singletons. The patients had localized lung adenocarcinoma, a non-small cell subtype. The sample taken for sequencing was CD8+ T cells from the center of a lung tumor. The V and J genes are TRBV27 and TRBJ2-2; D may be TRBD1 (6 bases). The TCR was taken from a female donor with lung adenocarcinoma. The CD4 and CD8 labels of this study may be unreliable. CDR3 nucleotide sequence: TGTGCCAGCAGTAGGGTCGGGACAATGAACACCGGGGAGCTGTTTTTT. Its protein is CASSRVGTMNTGELFF.